A single sample gave rise to the 20 T cell receptor beta chains below, sequenced in a study of cytomegalovirus exposure and HLA in healthy donors. The PCR had 60 Vbeta and 13 Jbeta primers. The table came from immunoSEQ multiplex PCR; TCRdb's copy has only in-frame clones and leaves some out. The table records about 210,000 clones, around 81% of them present only once. Sequences were obtained from PBMCs. Receptors were obtained from a woman in her forties or fifties in good health and CMV-seropositive.

The chain recombines TRBV28 with TRBJ2-5; D possibly corresponds to TRBD2 (5 bases). V was trimmed by 3 bases and J by 2 bases, leaving 16 bases between them. This CDR3 is built from 16 residues. Germline CDR1 reads MDHEN; CDR2 reads SYDVKM. The CDR3 nucleotides are TGTGCCAGCAGTTTCCGGGGAGCCACGGTACAAGAGACCCAGTACTTC. It is translated as CASSFRGATVQETQYF.

The V and J genes are TRBV10-3 and TRBJ1-2; possible D gene TRBD1, 5 bases. Trimming took off 1 base at V and 0 bases at J, with 15 bases between the two ends. This CDR3 is 17 amino acids long. Germline CDR1 ENHRY, CDR2 SYGVKD. As DNA, the CDR3 is TGTGCCATCAGTGAGTTCGCTGGAGGGGATTCTAACTATGGCTACACCTTC. This codes for CAISEFAGGDSNYGYTF.

The chain couples TRBV19 to TRBJ1-5; 7 bases fit TRBD1. Germline CDR1 and CDR2: LNHDA and SQIVND (reference sequence). V was pared by 4 bases and J by 2 bases, with 5 bases of the junction left unmatched. There are 15 residues in the CDR3. CDR3 protein: CASSTDRDGNQPQHF. The CDR3 DNA sequence: TGTGCCAGTAGTACAGACAGGGATGGCAATCAGCCCCAGCATTTT.

V gene TRBV5-1 combines with J gene TRBJ1-5, with D hard to call. CDR3 size: 14 residues. Germline CDR1 reads SGHRS; CDR2 reads YFSETQ. V shed 4 bases and J shed 7 bases, with 15 bases lying between them. As DNA, the CDR3 is TGCGCCAGCAGCCTCGGATCCGCAGGACAGCCCCAGCATTTT. Encoded protein: CASSLGSAGQPQHF. Full variable domain (rest looked up from reference TRBV5-1 and TRBJ1-5): KAGVTQTPRYLIKTRGQQVTLSCSPISGHRSVSWYQQTPGQGLQFLFEYFSETQRNKGNFPGRFSGRQFSNSRSEMNVSTLELGDSALYLCASSLGSAGQPQHFGDGTRLSIL.

This clone was recorded only once. The chain couples TRBV4-1 to TRBJ2-7; D is perhaps TRBD2 (7 bases). CDR1 and CDR2 (germline): MGHRA, YSYEKL. The CDR3 loop spans 14 amino acids. V was shortened by 4 bases and J by 4 bases, with 14 bases between the two germline ends. This CDR3 is CASSLRGGQYEQYF. As DNA, the CDR3 is TGCGCCAGCAGCCTTAGGGGGGGCCAATACGAGCAGTACTTC.

CDR3 region: CASSLETDTQYF. The CDR3 nucleotides are TGTGCCAGCAGTCTCGAGACAGATACGCAGTATTTT. The chain links TRBV14 to TRBJ2-3; D unclear. Germline V gene sequence: CDR1 SGHDN, CDR2 FVKESK. V dropped 6 bases and J dropped 3 bases, with 7 bases sitting between them. The CDR3 is 12 residues long.

The gene calls are TRBV18 and TRBJ1-2; 8 bases match TRBD1. V lost 3 bases, J lost 0 bases, and 9 bases stayed unmatched. Germline assignment: CDR1 KGHSH and CDR2 LQKENI. The CDR3 has 17 amino acids. The CDR3 DNA follows: TGTGCCAGCTCACCCCGGGCACAGGGGGGGACTAACTATGGCTACACCTTC. Protein sequence: CASSPRAQGGTNYGYTF. The variable domain in full, completed from reference TRBV18 and TRBJ1-2, reads NAGVMQNPRHLVRRRGQEARLRCSPMKGHSHVYWYRQLPEEGLKFMVYLQKENIIDESGMPKERFSAEFPKEGPSILRIQQVVRGDSAAYFCASSPRAQGGTNYGYTFGSGTRLTVV.

Regarding this clone: A junction boundary mismatches the germline segment, possibly from a read error. The chain has TRBV7-9 and TRBJ2-3; D possibly corresponds to TRBD2 (5 bases). Germline lookup yields CDR1 SEHNR and CDR2 FQNEAQ (reference sequence). The CDR3 is made up of 13 amino acids. Written as DNA, the CDR3 is TGTTCCAGCAGCTTAGAAGCGGCTGGTACGCAGTATTTT. This codes for CSSSLEAAGTQYF.

CDR3 DNA: TGCGCCAGCAGCCAAGAGCGGGCTAGCGGGGGCAGGGATGAGCAGTTCTTC. It is translated as CASSQERASGGRDEQFF. This chain connects TRBV4-1 to TRBJ2-1; 10 positions agree with TRBD2. The germline V gene has CDR1 MGHRA and CDR2 YSYEKL. V lost 0 bases, J lost 8 bases, and 10 bases stayed unmatched. The CDR3 spans 17 residues.

This clone was counted between two and nine times. V gene TRBV27 combines with J gene TRBJ2-7; D perhaps matches TRBD1 (5 bases). Trimming stripped 2 bases from V and 2 bases from J, with 13 bases between. The CDR3 covers 15 residues. CDR1 and CDR2 from the germline V gene are MNHEY and SMNVEV (reference sequence). CDR3 sequence: CASSLGAGITYEQYF. Here the CDR3 DNA reads TGTGCCAGCAGTTTAGGGGCAGGAATTACCTACGAGCAGTACTTC.

V is TRBV27 and J is TRBJ2-5; 9 positions agree with TRBD1. Germline V gene sequence: CDR1 MNHEY, CDR2 SMNVEV (reference sequence). V gave up 3 bases and J gave up 5 bases; unmatched junction bases: 4. The CDR3 sequence is 14 residues long. In nucleotides, the CDR3 is TGTGCCAGCAGTTTGGGGACAGGGTGGGAGACCCAGTACTTC. This sequence encodes CASSLGTGWETQYF.

The V call is TRBV5-4, the J call TRBJ1-2; D gene uncertain. The CDR3 is 14 amino acids. CDR1 is SGHNT, CDR2 YYREEE, per germline (reference sequence). With 0 bases removed from V and 3 bases from J, the gap between germline ends came to 9 bases. CDR3 in amino acids: CASSLDGKHYGYTF. The CDR3 nucleotides are TGTGCCAGCAGCTTGGACGGGAAGCACTATGGCTACACCTTC.

The chain links TRBV6-1 to TRBJ1-6, with TRBD1 matching over 9 bases. The J segment lost 7 bases and the V segment lost 5 bases, leaving 6 bases of the junction unmatched. Germline CDR1 MNHNS, CDR2 SASEGT. CDR3 length: 15 residues. The CDR3 DNA sequence: TGTGCCAGCAGTCCGGGACAGGGTGGGAATTCACCCCTCCACTTT. This encodes CASSPGQGGNSPLHF.

In DNA form, the CDR3 reads TGTGCCAGCAGTTTGGGTACATCCGGGTACGAGCAGTACTTC. Its protein is CASSLGTSGYEQYF. V usage is TRBV27 and J usage is TRBJ2-7; D call uncertain. The CDR3 length is 14 residues. Germline V CDR1 and CDR2: MNHEY, SMNVEV (reference sequence). The V gene lost 3 bases and the J gene lost 4 bases, with 13 bases spanning the gap.

This clone was found once. The V and J genes are TRBV11-2 and TRBJ2-7; 13 nucleotides line up with TRBD2. CDR1 SGHAT and CDR2 FQNNGV come from the germline V gene. The trim removed 5 bases at V and 3 bases at J, leaving 16 bases unmatched. This CDR3 has 19 amino acids. CDR3 coding DNA: TGTGCCAGCAGCCTCAAAACGACTAGCGGGGGGCCGATCGGCTACGAGCAGTACTTC. The encoded protein is CASSLKTTSGGPIGYEQYF.

The chain has TRBV28 and TRBJ2-7, with 8 bases identical to TRBD1. Germline trimming cut 6 bases from V and 7 bases from J; bases unmatched to any gene: 8. Germline CDR1 reads MDHEN; CDR2 reads SYDVKM. The CDR3 has 13 residues. The CDR3: CASRGTGSTEQYF. CDR3 nucleotides: TGTGCCAGCAGGGGGACAGGTAGTACGGAGCAGTACTTC. Full variable domain (missing parts from reference TRBV28 and TRBJ2-7): DVKVTQSSRYLVKRTGEKVFLECVQDMDHENMFWYRQDPGLGLRLIYFSYDVKMKEKGDIPEGYSVSREKKERFSLILESASTNQTSMYLCASRGTGSTEQYFGPGTRLTVT.

The chain couples TRBV4-1 to TRBJ1-3, with D possibly TRBD1 on 5 matching bases. CDR1 and CDR2 (germline): MGHRA, YSYEKL. The CDR3 consists of 17 residues. V was shortened by 1 base and J by 0 bases, with 13 bases between the two germline ends. This CDR3 is CASSQGQNPLSGNTIYF. The CDR3 DNA is TGCGCCAGCAGCCAAGGACAGAATCCCCTCTCTGGAAACACCATATATTTT.

CDR3 residues: CASSYWGERADTQYF. Here the CDR3 DNA reads TGTGCCAGCAGTTACTGGGGCGAACGGGCAGATACGCAGTATTTT. The chain recombines TRBV6-5 with TRBJ2-3, with D possibly being TRBD1 (5 bases). From germline, CDR1 is MNHEY and CDR2 SVGAGI. The V end lost 1 base, the J end lost 4 bases, and 12 bases lay between the germline ends. CDR3 size: 15 residues.

This chain uses TRBV20-1 with TRBJ2-5; 7 nucleotides line up with TRBD1. Germline CDR1 is DFQATT and CDR2 is SNEGSKA (reference sequence). The CDR3 extends over 11 amino acids. CDR3 DNA: TGCAGCAAAGGGACAGAAGAGACCCAGTACTTC. Translated: CSKGTEETQYF.

The chain combines TRBV5-1 with TRBJ2-1; 9 positions match TRBD1. CDR1 is SGHRS, CDR2 YFSETQ, per germline. V trimming: 3 bases; J trimming: 8 bases; junction bases outside the gene matches: 9. The CDR3 extends over 15 amino acids. In nucleotides, the CDR3 is TGCGCCAGCAGCTCGGCCGGGACAGGGATCCATGAGCAGTTCTTC. Translated, it gives CASSSAGTGIHEQFF.